These 20 T cell receptor beta chains came from one sample sequenced in a study of regulatory T cells in long-lasting Graves disease (dated by TCRdb to about 2021). Libraries were prepared through multiplex PCR. TCRdb shows the sequencer as Illumina HiSeq 4000. To build TCR beta libraries, CDR3 regions were amplified by Arm-PCR using iRepertoire HTBI primers. TCRdb passed the public sequencing reads through fastp at Q25 and MiXCR, retaining productive beta sequences. Identical CDR3 protein sequences are pooled into one entry, listed with their most common genes and DNA. The sample table shows around 450,000 distinct CDR3 sequences, and about 17% are seen once. Jointly, the top ten make up 12% of the sample. Sample time point, as interpreted from the label and publication: newly diagnosed GD, antithyroid drugs for less than 3 months. For both TCR sequencing and RNA sequencing, RNA was extracted from PBMCs using TRIzol.

The same data also went into a second study, on T cells in Graves' hyperthyroidism and ophthalmopathy.

Sequenced material: peripheral blood mononuclear cells (PBMCs), taken at new diagnosis, from a patient treated with antithyroid drugs. These receptors came from a man aged 35-49 years with Graves disease. Donor details come from another sample of the same person, matched by shared clones.

The chain couples TRBV12-3 or TRBV12-4 to TRBJ2-3, with TRBD1 as a possible D gene (6 bases). V was shortened by 2 bases and J by 3 bases, with 15 bases between the two germline ends. CDR3 length: 16 residues. CDR3 protein: CASSLIQGFRTDTQYF. The DNA of the CDR3 is TGTGCCAGCAGTTTAATCCAGGGGTTTAGGACAGATACGCAGTATTTT.

This clonotype was counted a few times. The gene calls are TRBV5-1 and TRBJ1-2; 7 bases fit TRBD1. Per germline, CDR1 SGHRS and CDR2 YFSETQ. This CDR3 comprises 14 residues. V trimming: 5 bases; J trimming: 8 bases; junction bases outside the gene matches: 12. The CDR3 DNA sequence: TGCGCCAGCAGGCCGACAGGGTACGGAAAAGGCTACACCTTC. It yields the protein CASRPTGYGKGYTF.

This chain joins TRBV7-9 and TRBJ2-1; D is possibly TRBD2 (5 bases). Germline assignment: CDR1 SEHNR and CDR2 FQNEAQ (reference sequence). There are 16 residues in the CDR3. Trimming pared 4 bases from V and 8 bases from J, leaving 21 bases between. The CDR3 loop reads CASSSLGGPLVDEQFF. The CDR3 DNA reads TGTGCCAGCAGCTCCCTCGGAGGACCGCTGGTAGATGAGCAGTTCTTC. Supplemented by reference TRBV7-9 and TRBJ2-1, the full variable domain reads DTGVSQNPRHKITKRGQNVTFRCDPISEHNRLYWYRQTLGQGPEFLTYFQNEAQLEKSRLLSDRFSAERPKGSFSTLEIQRTEQGDSAMYLCASSSLGGPLVDEQFFGPGTRLTVL.

This rearrangement joins TRBV6-2 or TRBV6-3 to TRBJ2-4, with D tentatively TRBD2 (5 bases). In germline, CDR1 is MNHEY, CDR2 SVGEGT. The CDR3 length is 11 residues. Trimming took 2 bases from V and 13 from J, leaving 9 bases between them. This chain's CDR3 is CASSYLALQYF. CDR3 in DNA: TGTGCCAGCAGTTACCTAGCCCTACAGTACTTC.

This clonotype was counted ten times or more. This chain connects TRBV11-2 to TRBJ2-3; 9 bases line up with TRBD2. V lost 3 bases to trimming and J lost 4 bases; unmatched junction nucleotides: 5. Germline CDR1 is SGHAT and CDR2 is FQNNGV. This CDR3 spans 15 amino acids. In DNA, the CDR3 is TGTGCCAGCAGCTTGGTAGCGGGAGCTTCAGATACGCAGTATTTT. It is translated as CASSLVAGASDTQYF.

The rearrangement uses TRBV5-1 and TRBJ1-1, with D perhaps TRBD1 (6 bases). From germline, CDR1 is SGHRS and CDR2 YFSETQ. The CDR3 totals 15 residues. Trimming pared 1 base from V and 0 bases from J, leaving 10 bases between. In DNA form, the CDR3 reads TGCGCCAGCAGCTTGACCGGACAGCTGAACACTGAAGCTTTCTTT. It codes for CASSLTGQLNTEAFF.

This clonotype was counted ten times or more. V usage is TRBV15 and J usage is TRBJ2-7, with 9 bases lining up with TRBD1. The CDR3 has 15 residues. With 3 bases clipped from V and 4 bases from J, the junction kept 7 bases outside the gene matches. Per the germline V gene, CDR1 is LNHNV and CDR2 is YYDKDF (reference sequence). The CDR3 loop reads CATSSETGGSYEQYF. In nucleotides, the CDR3 is TGTGCCACCAGCAGCGAAACAGGGGGCTCGTACGAGCAGTACTTC.

This clonotype was picked up many times. V gene TRBV10-3 combines with J gene TRBJ2-3; the match to TRBD2 covers 8 bases. Germline V gene sequence: CDR1 ENHRY, CDR2 SYGVKD. The CDR3 is 14 residues long. J gave up 1 base and V 10 bases, and 7 bases lay outside the gene matches. The CDR3 DNA follows: TGTGCCACCGGTAGCGGGATGGGCACAGATACGCAGTATTTT. It encodes CATGSGMGTDTQYF.

This clonotype was detected ten times or more. The chain combines TRBV7-2 with TRBJ1-1; D is ambiguous. The ends were cut back, 3 bases at V and 2 bases at J, with 10 bases in the middle. The CDR3 totals 14 residues. From germline, CDR1 is SGHTA and CDR2 FQGNSA. CDR3 sequence (DNA): TGTGCCAGCAGCTTCAGTCAAGTAAACACTGAAGCTTTCTTT. This translates into CASSFSQVNTEAFF.

Concerning this clonotype itself: A far larger clone is off by one base, so a read error is likely. The chain is built from TRBV5-1 and TRBJ2-1, with TRBD1 identical over 9 bases. Unmatched junction bases numbered 10, after V lost 8 bases and J lost 10 bases. CDR1 and CDR2 (germline): SGHRS, YFSETQ. The CDR3 runs 13 residues. CDR3 residues: CASSTGGGYEQFF. The CDR3 nucleotides read TGCGCCAGTTCGACAGGGGGAGGCTACGAGCAGTTCTTC.

The gene calls are TRBV5-1 and TRBJ2-5; D is uncertain. The CDR3 has 15 amino acids. The germline V gene encodes CDR1 SGHRS and CDR2 YFSETQ. Trimming shortened V by 0 bases and J by 4 bases, and 13 bases separated the two germline ends. The CDR3 region is CASSLGAGPGETQYF. The CDR3 DNA sequence: TGCGCCAGCAGCTTGGGGGCAGGTCCCGGAGAGACCCAGTACTTC.

In this sample, this clonotype turned up once. The CDR3 carries no conserved terminal phenylalanine or tryptophan, so it likely arises from a read error. The chain combines TRBV5-1 with TRBJ2-7; TRBD2 matches 7 bases. The CDR3 spans 14 residues. Germline V lookup: CDR1 SGHRS, CDR2 YFSETQ. The CDR3 is CASSPGGGPYEQYL. The CDR3 bases are TGTGCCAGCAGCCCCGGGGGAGGGCCCTACGAGCAGTACTTA.

This sequence joins TRBV5-1 and TRBJ2-5; 9 bases line up with TRBD2. Losses at the gene ends were 5 bases for V and 2 bases for J; bases not matched to a gene: 13. The CDR3 runs to 17 residues. Germline CDR1 SGHRS, CDR2 YFSETQ. CDR3 in DNA: TGCGCCAGCAGGGTGGGTCAGGCGACTAGCGGACAAGAGACCCAGTACTTC. Protein: CASRVGQATSGQETQYF. Combining the CDR3 with reference TRBV5-1 and TRBJ2-5 gives the whole variable domain KAGVTQTPRYLIKTRGQQVTLSCSPISGHRSVSWYQQTPGQGLQFLFEYFSETQRNKGNFPGRFSGRQFSNSRSEMNVSTLELGDSALYLCASRVGQATSGQETQYFGPGTRLLVL.

V is TRBV20-1 and J is TRBJ1-2; D call uncertain. Trimming removed 5 bases from V and 4 bases from J, with 8 bases in between. Germline lookup yields CDR1 DFQATT and CDR2 SNEGSKA (reference sequence). The CDR3 totals 11 residues. The CDR3 reads CSASDGYGYTF. The CDR3 DNA reads TGCAGTGCTTCGGACGGCTATGGCTACACCTTC.

In this sample, this clonotype turned up many times. The chain carries TRBV6-4 and TRBJ2-3; unclear D gene. The CDR3 contains 13 residues. V was shortened by 3 bases and J by 3 bases, with 7 bases between the two germline ends. The germline V gene has CDR1 MRHNA and CDR2 SNTAGT. The CDR3, as DNA: TGTGCCAGCAGTGAATTGCGAACAGATACGCAGTATTTT. Protein product: CASSELRTDTQYF.

The genes are TRBV12-5 and TRBJ2-7, with 7 bases matching TRBD2. CDR3 length: 18 residues. The germline V gene has CDR1 LGHNT and CDR2 FRNRAP. With V trimmed by 2 bases and J by 6 bases, 19 bases remained unmatched. The DNA of the CDR3 is TGTGCTAGTGGTTTGTACGGGAGGTCTACCCGTGAGACTTGCGAGCAGTACTTC. Translation: CASGLYGRSTRETCEQYF.

This clonotype has ten or more counts. The rearrangement uses TRBV11-2 and TRBJ2-2; TRBD1 matches at 9 bases. V shed 0 bases, J shed 7 bases, and the junction held 12 bases outside the gene matches. Germline V gene lookup returns CDR1 SGHAT and CDR2 FQNNGV. The CDR3 has 18 amino acids. CDR3 DNA: TGTGCCAGCAGCTTAGATCCTTCGGGACAGGGATCGAACGGGGAGCTGTTTTTT. Protein sequence: CASSLDPSGQGSNGELFF.

This clonotype was seen repeatedly, ten times or more. The J gene is TRBJ2-2, the V gene TRBV29-1, with D possibly TRBD1 on 6 matching bases. Trimming removed 2 bases from V and 5 bases from J, with 12 bases in between. The CDR3 is 14 residues long. In germline, CDR1 is SQVTM, CDR2 ANQGSEA. The CDR3 loop is CSVESRGRTGELFF. In nucleotides, the CDR3 is TGCAGCGTTGAATCCAGGGGCAGGACCGGGGAGCTGTTTTTT.

This clonotype has ten or more counts. V usage is TRBV6-2 or TRBV6-3 and J usage is TRBJ1-2; no reliable D call. The V gene's germline CDR1 is MNHEY and CDR2 SVGEGT. The CDR3 covers 14 residues. Between the trimmed V and J ends, which lost 3 bases and 0 bases, there was a span of 8 bases. The CDR3 loop reads CASSYMGSNYGYTF. The CDR3 DNA follows: TGTGCCAGCAGTTATATGGGGTCTAACTATGGCTACACCTTC.

As to this clonotype: This may be a read error: a much more frequent sequence differs by one nucleotide. This sequence joins TRBV12-3 or TRBV12-4 and TRBJ2-1; 7 bases are a match to TRBD2. The CDR3 loop spans 14 amino acids. The junction had 10 bases not matched to a gene; V was cut back by 8 bases and J by 6 bases. The CDR3 DNA reads TGTGCCAGCCTGACTAGCAGGAGTTTCAATGAGCAGTTCTTC. It encodes CASLTSRSFNEQFF.